This T cell receptor (beta chain) was identified in a study of metastatic and nonmetastatic thyroid tumors. General study results and limits: Benign nodules were reported to have significantly lower TCR beta diversity than malignant thyroid tumors, in blood and tumor.

TCRdb reassembled clones from the PCR reads with MiXCR. This sample has 70,000 or so clones; 14% occur once, and the top ten carry over 6%. Nobody among the patients had been given any treatment before thyroid surgery. This clone was found a few times. The antigen is not known. This CDR3 is built from 13 residues. Germline V gene sequence: CDR1 MNHNS, CDR2 SASEGT. The TCR was taken from a male donor with papillary thyroid cancer or a benign thyroid nodule (not recorded which). Some clones in this sample may be carry-over from other donors' samples. The chain recombines TRBV6-1 with TRBJ2-7; a weak D match, TRBD2 (5 bases). The sample taken for sequencing was blood. For the CDR3, the DNA is TGTGCCAGCAGACCATACGGGGTGGGCGAGCAGCACGTC. It specifies CASRPYGVGEQHV.